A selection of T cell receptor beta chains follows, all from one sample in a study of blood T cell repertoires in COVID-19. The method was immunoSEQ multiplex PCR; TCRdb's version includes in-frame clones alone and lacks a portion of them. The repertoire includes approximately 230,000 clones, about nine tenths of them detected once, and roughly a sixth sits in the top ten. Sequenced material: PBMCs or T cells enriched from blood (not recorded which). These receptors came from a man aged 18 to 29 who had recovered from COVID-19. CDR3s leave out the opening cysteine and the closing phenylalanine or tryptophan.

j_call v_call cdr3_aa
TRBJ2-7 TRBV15 ATSRKGQGVSSYEQY
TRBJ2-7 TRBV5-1 ASSSTSGGTYEQY
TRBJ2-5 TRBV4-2 ASSDPAGTGETQY
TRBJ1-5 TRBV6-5 ASSYDGINQPQH
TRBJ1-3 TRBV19 ASTLWGGSGNTIY
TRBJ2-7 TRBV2 ASSWDIAYEQY
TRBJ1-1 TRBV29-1 SIRQAHTEAF
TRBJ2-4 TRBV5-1 ASSPGALGNIQY
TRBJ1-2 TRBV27 ASSLHGGDANYGYT
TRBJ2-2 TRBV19 ASTVGANTGELF
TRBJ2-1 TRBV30 AWSLLADYNEQF
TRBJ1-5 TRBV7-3 ASSRTRDSNQPQH
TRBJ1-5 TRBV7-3 ASSLKVGTGVANQPQH
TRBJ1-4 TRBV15 ATSRVQGRDEKLF
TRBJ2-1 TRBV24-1 ARGPFLSYNEQF
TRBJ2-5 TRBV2 ASSDPDRVETQY
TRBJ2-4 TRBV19 ASRSGGANIQY
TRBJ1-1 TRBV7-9 ASSSSGAEAF
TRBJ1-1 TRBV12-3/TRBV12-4 AILQGASTEAF
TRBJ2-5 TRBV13 ASSLEYRTSGGAGETQY
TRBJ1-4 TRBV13 ASSLAGPVNEKLF
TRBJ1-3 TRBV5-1 ASSPGQALSGNTIY
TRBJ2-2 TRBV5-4 ASSPRLGTGGTGELF
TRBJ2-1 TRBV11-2 ASSLLERETSENEQF
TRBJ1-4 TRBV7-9 ASSPGTTNEKLF
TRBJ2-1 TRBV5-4 AAVTGGGSYNEQF
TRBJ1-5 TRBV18 ASSPRELGPQH
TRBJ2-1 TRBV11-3 ASSLVESSYNEQF
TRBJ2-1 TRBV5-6 ASSSTSGGNEQF
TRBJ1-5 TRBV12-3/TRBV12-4 ATQGGNQPQH
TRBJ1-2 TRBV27 ASSVTGANYGYT
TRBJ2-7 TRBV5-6 ASSSSPGTGYEQY
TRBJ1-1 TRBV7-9 ASSSTQDRESDTEAF
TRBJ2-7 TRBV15 ATSSGGRGPSGTYEQY
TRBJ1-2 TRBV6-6 ASNLGTGYFGYT
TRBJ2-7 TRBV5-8 ASSLDRDREQY
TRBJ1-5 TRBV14 ASSQDRGPWALCSNQPQH
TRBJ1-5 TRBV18 ASLTGVGQPQH
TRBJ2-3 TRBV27 ASSLLSTNSRDTQY
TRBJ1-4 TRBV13 ASSLGNRHELF
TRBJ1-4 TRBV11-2 ASTPSGAGREKLF
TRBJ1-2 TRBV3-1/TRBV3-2 ASRYGNYGYT
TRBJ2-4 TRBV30 AWSVGIAGGAKNIQY
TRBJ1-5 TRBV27 ATAVRVGNQPQH
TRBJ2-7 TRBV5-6 ASSPSGSAPYEQY
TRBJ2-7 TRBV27 ASSWTGALSYEQY
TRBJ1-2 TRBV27 ASSLSTLQGIYGYT
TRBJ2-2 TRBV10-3 ATRQSPPGELF
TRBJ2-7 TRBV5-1 ASSLGVAGEEQY
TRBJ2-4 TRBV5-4 ASSSDSLKNIQY
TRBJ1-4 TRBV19 ASSGTGKNKLF
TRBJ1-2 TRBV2 ASSELAGNYGYT